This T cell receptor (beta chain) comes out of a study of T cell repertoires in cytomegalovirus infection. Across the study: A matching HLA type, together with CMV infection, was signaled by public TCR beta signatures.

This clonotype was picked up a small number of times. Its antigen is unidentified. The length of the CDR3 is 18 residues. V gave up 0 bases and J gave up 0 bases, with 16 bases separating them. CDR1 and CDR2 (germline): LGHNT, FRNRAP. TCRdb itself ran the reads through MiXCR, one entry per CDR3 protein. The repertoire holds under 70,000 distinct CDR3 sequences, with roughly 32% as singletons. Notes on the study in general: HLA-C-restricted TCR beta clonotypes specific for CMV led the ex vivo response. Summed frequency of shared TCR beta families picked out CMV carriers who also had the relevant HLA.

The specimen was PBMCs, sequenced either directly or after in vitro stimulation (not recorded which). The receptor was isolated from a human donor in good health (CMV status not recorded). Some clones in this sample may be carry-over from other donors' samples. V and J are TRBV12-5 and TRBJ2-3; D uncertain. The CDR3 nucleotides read TGTGCTAGTGGTTTGGTCCTGGACGGATCGATAAGCACAGATACGCAGTATTTT. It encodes CASGLVLDGSISTDTQYF. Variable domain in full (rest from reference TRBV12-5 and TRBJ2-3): DARVTQTPRHKVTEMGQEVTMRCQPILGHNTVFWYRQTMMQGLELLAYFRNRAPLDDSGMPKDRFSAEMPDATLATLKIQPSEPRDSAVYFCASGLVLDGSISTDTQYFGPGTRLTVL.